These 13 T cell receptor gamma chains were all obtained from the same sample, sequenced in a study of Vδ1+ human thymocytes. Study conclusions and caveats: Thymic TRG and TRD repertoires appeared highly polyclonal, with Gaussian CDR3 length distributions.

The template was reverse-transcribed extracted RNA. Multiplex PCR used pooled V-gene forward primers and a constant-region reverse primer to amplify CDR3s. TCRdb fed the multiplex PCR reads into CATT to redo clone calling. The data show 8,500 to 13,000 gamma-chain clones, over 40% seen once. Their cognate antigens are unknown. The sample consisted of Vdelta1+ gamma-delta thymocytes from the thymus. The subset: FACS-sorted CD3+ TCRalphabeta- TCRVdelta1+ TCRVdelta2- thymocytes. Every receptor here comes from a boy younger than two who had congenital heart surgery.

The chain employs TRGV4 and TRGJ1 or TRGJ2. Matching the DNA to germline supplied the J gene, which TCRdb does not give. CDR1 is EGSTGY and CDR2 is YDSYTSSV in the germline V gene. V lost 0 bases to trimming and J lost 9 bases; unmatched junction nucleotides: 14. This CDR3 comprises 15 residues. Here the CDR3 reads CATWDGPLCCVKKLF. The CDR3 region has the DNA TGTGCCACCTGGGATGGGCCTCTTTGCTGCGTTAAGAAACTCTTT.

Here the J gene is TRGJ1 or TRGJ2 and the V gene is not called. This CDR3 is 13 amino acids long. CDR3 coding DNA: TGTGCCACCTGGGACAACCGCCATTATAAGAAACTCTTT. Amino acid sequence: CATWDNRHYKKLF.

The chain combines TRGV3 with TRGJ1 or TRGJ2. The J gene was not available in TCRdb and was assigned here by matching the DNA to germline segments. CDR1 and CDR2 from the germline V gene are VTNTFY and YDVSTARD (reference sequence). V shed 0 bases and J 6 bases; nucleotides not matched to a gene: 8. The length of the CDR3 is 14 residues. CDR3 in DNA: TGTGCCACCTGGGACAGGCCGGTACGTTATAAGAAACTCTTT. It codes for CATWDRPVRYKKLF.

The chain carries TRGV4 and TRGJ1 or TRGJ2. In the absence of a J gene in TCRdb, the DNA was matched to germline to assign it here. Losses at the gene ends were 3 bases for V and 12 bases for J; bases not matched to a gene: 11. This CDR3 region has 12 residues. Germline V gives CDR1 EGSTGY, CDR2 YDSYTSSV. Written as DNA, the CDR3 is TGTGCCACCTGGGATAACAACCCAAGGAAACTCTTT. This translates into CATWDNNPRKLF.

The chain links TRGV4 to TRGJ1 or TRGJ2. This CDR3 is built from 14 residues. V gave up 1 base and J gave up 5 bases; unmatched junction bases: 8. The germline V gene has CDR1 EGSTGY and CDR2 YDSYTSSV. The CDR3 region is CATWDGRTNYKKLF. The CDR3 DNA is TGTGCCACCTGGGATGGCCGGACAAATTATAAGAAACTCTTT.

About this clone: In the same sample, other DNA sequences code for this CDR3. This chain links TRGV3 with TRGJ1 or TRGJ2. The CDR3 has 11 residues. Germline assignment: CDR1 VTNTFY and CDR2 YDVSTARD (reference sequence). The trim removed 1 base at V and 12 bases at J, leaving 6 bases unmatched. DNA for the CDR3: TGTGCCACCTGGGACAGAAGGGGGAAACTCTTT. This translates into CATWDRRGKLF.

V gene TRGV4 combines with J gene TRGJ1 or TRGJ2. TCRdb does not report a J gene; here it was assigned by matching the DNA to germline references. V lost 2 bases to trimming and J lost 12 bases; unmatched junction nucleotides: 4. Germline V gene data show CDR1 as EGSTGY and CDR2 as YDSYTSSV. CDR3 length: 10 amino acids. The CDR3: CATWDEGKLF. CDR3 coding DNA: TGTGCCACCTGGGATGAAGGGAAACTCTTT.

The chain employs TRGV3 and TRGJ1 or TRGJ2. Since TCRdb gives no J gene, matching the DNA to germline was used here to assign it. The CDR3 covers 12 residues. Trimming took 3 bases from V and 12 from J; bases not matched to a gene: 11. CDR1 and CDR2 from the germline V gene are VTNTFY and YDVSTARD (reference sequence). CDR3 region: CATWDAISRKLF. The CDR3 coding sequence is TGTGCCACCTGGGACGCCATCTCGAGGAAACTCTTT.

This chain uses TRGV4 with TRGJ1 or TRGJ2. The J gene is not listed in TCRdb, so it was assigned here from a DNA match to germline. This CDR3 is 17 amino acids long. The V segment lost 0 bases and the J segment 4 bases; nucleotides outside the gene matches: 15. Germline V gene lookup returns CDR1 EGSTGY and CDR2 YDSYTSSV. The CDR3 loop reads CATWDGTPLALYYKKLF. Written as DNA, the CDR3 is TGTGCCACCTGGGATGGGACCCCCTTAGCCTTATATTATAAGAAACTCTTT.

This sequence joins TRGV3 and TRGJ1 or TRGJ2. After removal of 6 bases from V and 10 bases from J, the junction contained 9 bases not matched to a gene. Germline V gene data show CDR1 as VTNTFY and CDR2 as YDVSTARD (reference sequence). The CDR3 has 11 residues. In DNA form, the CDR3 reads TGTGCCACCTGGACTGGGGGGAAGAAACTCTTT. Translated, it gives CATWTGGKKLF.

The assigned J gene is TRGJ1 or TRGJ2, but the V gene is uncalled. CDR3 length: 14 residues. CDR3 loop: CATWDRALWYKKLF. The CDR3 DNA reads TGTGCCACCTGGGACAGGGCTCTGTGGTATAAGAAACTCTTT.

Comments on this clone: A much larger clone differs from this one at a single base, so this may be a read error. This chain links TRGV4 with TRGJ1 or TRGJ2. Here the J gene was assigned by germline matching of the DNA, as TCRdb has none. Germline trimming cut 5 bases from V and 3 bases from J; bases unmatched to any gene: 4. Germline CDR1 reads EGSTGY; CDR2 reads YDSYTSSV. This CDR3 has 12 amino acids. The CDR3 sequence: CATWGSYYKKLF. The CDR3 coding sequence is TGTGCCACCTGGGGGAGTTATTATAAGAAACTCTTT.

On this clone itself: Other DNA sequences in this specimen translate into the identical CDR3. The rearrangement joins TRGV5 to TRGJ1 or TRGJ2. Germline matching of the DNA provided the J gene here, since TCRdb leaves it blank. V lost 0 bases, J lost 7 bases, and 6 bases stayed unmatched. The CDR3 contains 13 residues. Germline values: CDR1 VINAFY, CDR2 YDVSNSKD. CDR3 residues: CATWDRPEYKKLF. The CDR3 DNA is TGTGCCACCTGGGACAGGCCCGAATATAAGAAACTCTTT.